This T cell receptor (beta chain) was identified during a study of cytomegalovirus exposure and HLA in healthy donors. PCR involved 60 Vbeta and 13 Jbeta primers. In the authors' workflow: In a later analysis, of 70 million to 85 million unique beta chains, about 12 million appeared in at least two donors. Using immunoSEQ multiplex PCR, the repertoire was profiled, and TCRdb retains in-frame clones only, with some absent. That table supplies the V and J calls and clone size; D and trimming were determined from the DNA. The sample has 250,000 to 300,000 clones; 84% are singletons. The receptor's source is a woman in her 40s in good health and CMV-seropositive. Sequencing input: PBMCs.

The CDR3 sequence is CASRPGGVNTEAFF. Here the CDR3 DNA reads TGTGCCAGCAGGCCGGGAGGCGTGAACACTGAAGCTTTCTTT. The chain couples TRBV6-4 to TRBJ1-1; D is unclear. V was cut by 6 bases and J by 0 bases, with 11 bases left in between. CDR3 length equals 14 residues. Germline CDR1 reads MRHNA; CDR2 reads SNTAGT.